This T cell receptor beta chain is drawn from a study of blood T cell repertoires in COVID-19. Original handling: Estimates of nucleated cell counts were drawn from the amplification of reference gene primers. The method was immunoSEQ multiplex PCR; TCRdb's version includes in-frame clones alone and lacks a portion of them. V, J and clone size derive from that table, while D and trimming were established from the DNA sequence. The sample records over 150,000 clones, about 82% being singletons. Sequenced sample: peripheral blood. The clonotype comes from a man aged 45-60 years with active or convalescent COVID-19.

The CDR3 nucleotides are TGTGCCAGCAGCTCCCTTAGCGGGGGGCCGACAGATACGCAGTATTTT. Its protein product is CASSSLSGGPTDTQYF. This sequence joins TRBV7-6 and TRBJ2-3, with 10 bases aligning to TRBD2. Germline V gives CDR1 SGHVS, CDR2 FNYEAQ. The V segment lost 4 bases and the J segment 3 bases; nucleotides outside the gene matches: 7. The CDR3 sequence is 16 residues long. Full variable domain (outside the CDR3, taken from reference TRBV7-6 and TRBJ2-3): GAGVSQSPRYKVTKRGQDVALRCDPISGHVSLYWYRQALGQGPEFLTYFNYEAQQDKSGLPNDRFSAERPEGSISTLTIQRTEQRDSAMYRCASSSLSGGPTDTQYFGPGTRLTVL.